Listed below are T cell receptor beta chains from one sample, sequenced in a study of identical twins. MiXCR was run by TCRdb on the 5' RACE reads, yielding one entry per CDR3 protein. The data contain some 710,000 distinct CDR3 sequences, over 5% of them singletons. Sequenced: naive T cells sorted from blood. Receptor source: a man aged 18-30 years in good health. The CDR3 runs from the conserved cysteine through the conserved F or W. D genes are given only for firm matches. A clone size is listed for some rows: how often the clone was seen (once, few, many), or a class if it is expanded.

TRBV28	TRBJ2-7	NA	NA	TGTGCCAGCAGTTCCCCGGACGGATACGAGCAGTACTTC	CASSSPDGYEQYF
TRBV3-1	TRBJ2-1	NA	NA	TGTGCCAGCAGCCAAAGCTCGCGGAGGCGAGAGCAGTTCTTC	CASSQSSRRREQFF
TRBV5-1	TRBJ2-6	NA	TRBD1	TGCGCCAGCAGACCTGAGCCGGGACAGGGAGTAAGGGGGGCCAACGTCCTGACTTTC	CASRPEPGQGVRGANVLTF
TRBV20-1	TRBJ2-7	many	NA	TGCAGTGGAACGGGGTTGGGCTCCTACGAGCAGTACTTC	CSGTGLGSYEQYF
TRBV5-1	TRBJ2-1	many	TRBD2	TGCGCCAGCAGCCTGGCGGGAGAAAGATACAATGAGCAGTTCTTC	CASSLAGERYNEQFF
TRBV3-1	TRBJ1-1	NA	NA	TGTGCCAGCAGCCAACCGTTGAAAGGGGACACTGAAGCTTTCTTT	CASSQPLKGDTEAFF
TRBV24-1	TRBJ1-5	few	NA	TGTGCCACCAGTGATCCGAGGGCCGTTCATAGCAATCAGCCCCAGCATTTT	CATSDPRAVHSNQPQHF
TRBV12-3/TRBV12-4	TRBJ2-2	few	TRBD2	TGTGCCAGCAGTTTTAGTCTAGCGGGAGAGGGCGGGGAGCTGTTTTTT	CASSFSLAGEGGELFF
TRBV29-1	TRBJ1-5	many	NA	TGCAGCGTTGAAGAGGGAGGGCGGGGTCAGCCCCAGCATTTT	CSVEEGGRGQPQHF
TRBV30	TRBJ2-1	few	NA	TGTGCCTGGAGTGGCGCGGCGCCGGATGAGCAGTTCTTC	CAWSGAAPDEQFF
TRBV7-6	TRBJ2-5	few	NA	TGTGCCAGCAGCTTAGTAACAGGAAAAGAGACCCAGTACTTC	CASSLVTGKETQYF
TRBV12-3/TRBV12-4	TRBJ2-7	NA	NA	TGTGCCAGCACCCTATCGCCGGGGACCTACGAGCAGTACTTC	CASTLSPGTYEQYF
TRBV5-6	TRBJ2-5	many	TRBD2	TGTGCCAGCAGTACTAGCGACCAAGAGACCCAGTACTTC	CASSTSDQETQYF
TRBV7-9	TRBJ2-2	many	NA	TGTGCCAGCACCCCTGGGACCGCCACCGGGGAGCTGTTTTTT	CASTPGTATGELFF
TRBV10-3	TRBJ2-2	many	TRBD2	TGTGCCATCAGTGAGTTTCCGGGACTAGCGGGAGAAGGGGAGCTGTTTTTT	CAISEFPGLAGEGELFF
TRBV5-1	TRBJ2-2	NA	NA	TGCGCCAGTCAAGACTGGACCGGGGAGCTGTTTTTT	CASQDWTGELFF
TRBV7-9	TRBJ2-1	few	TRBD2	TGTGCCAGCAGCTTCAGAGCGGGAAGGTTCTTC	CASSFRAGRFF
TRBV29-1	TRBJ2-3	NA	NA	TGCAGCTTTGATTTAACAGATACGCAGTATTTT	CSFDLTDTQYF
TRBV6-5	TRBJ2-3	NA	NA	TGTGCCAGCAGTTACTCCGAGCGGTTCACAGATACGCAGTATTTT	CASSYSERFTDTQYF
TRBV5-1	TRBJ2-1	many	NA	TGCGCCAGCAGAACCACAATAGATAAGTTTACCTACAATGAGCAGTTCTTC	CASRTTIDKFTYNEQFF
TRBV6-5	TRBJ2-1	many	NA	TGTGCCAGCAGTTACTCGGGGAGGTGGAATGAGCAGTTCTTC	CASSYSGRWNEQFF
TRBV29-1	TRBJ2-3	few	NA	TGCAGCGTTGAAAGTTCTGATTTGGGCCACCAAATCTATACAGATACGCAGTATTTT	CSVESSDLGHQIYTDTQYF
TRBV5-1	TRBJ2-7	many	TRBD1	TGCGCCAGCAGCTTGTCGGGACAGGGGGCTGGTGAGCAGTACTTC	CASSLSGQGAGEQYF